The clone carrying this TCR beta chain has ten or more counts. The antigen is not known. Germline values: CDR1 DFQATT, CDR2 SNEGSKA (reference sequence). V lost 2 bases and J lost 7, with 12 bases in between. The CDR3 has 13 amino acids. These data come from a study of T cells in Graves' hyperthyroidism and ophthalmopathy. Study overall: Staff took peripheral blood when the initial diagnosis was made, before any treatment began. Broader study findings: Clonotypes that were expanded in thyroid above 0.001 mostly appeared in blood too. Separating ophthalmopathy from stable hyperthyroidism was achieved by a 13 V-J model.

TCR beta CDR3 region amplification was performed from RNA transcripts. A set of HTBI primers served as the primers for a first-round RT-PCR of the TCR CDR3. TCRdb analysed the multiplex PCR reads with MiXCR anew, one entry per CDR3 protein. Of 250,000 to 300,000 distinct CDR3 sequences in the sample, approximately 19% were seen once. This chain links TRBV20-1 with TRBJ2-1, with a weak D call TRBD2 (5 bases). The receptor comes from a man aged 45 to 65 with Graves' ophthalmopathy. Sequenced input: blood. For the CDR3, the DNA is TGCAGTGCTAGAAGGTGGGAGAGGAATGAGCAGTTCTTC. It codes for CSARRWERNEQFF.